These 18 T cell receptor beta chains came from one sample sequenced in a study of post-analysis software for immune sequencing data. No antigen has been identified for these receptors. Study-level points and caveats: Controls showed lower frequencies than patients for 4 or 5 TRBV segments, and TRBV5-6, TRBV5-1 and TRBV20-1 were among these.

cDNA libraries for TCR beta contained unique molecular identifiers. TCRdb fed the PCR reads into MiXCR, producing one record per CDR3 protein. The table has 450,000 to 650,000 distinct CDR3 sequences, about 40% seen once. Sequencing used blood. The receptors stem from a girl aged 10-17 years with multiple sclerosis.

This sequence joins TRBV10-3 and TRBJ2-3; 7 bases line up with TRBD1. Per the germline V gene, CDR1 is ENHRY and CDR2 is SYGVKD. Losses at the gene ends were 4 bases for V and 3 bases for J; bases not matched to a gene: 4. CDR3 length: 14 amino acids. For the CDR3, the DNA is TGTGCCATCAGTGCGACAGGGACGACAGATACGCAGTATTTT. Protein: CAISATGTTDTQYF.

The chain recombines TRBV7-9 with TRBJ1-4; no firm D call. V was trimmed by 3 bases and J by 4 bases, leaving 12 bases between them. CDR3 length equals 15 residues. Germline V gives CDR1 SEHNR, CDR2 FQNEAQ (reference sequence). The CDR3 DNA reads as TGTGCCAGCAGCTTTCGAGGCAGCCTTAATGAAAAACTGTTTTTT. It is translated as CASSFRGSLNEKLFF.

This clonotype was seen a handful of times. The J gene is TRBJ2-5, the V gene TRBV7-2, with 8 positions matching TRBD2. The junction had 4 bases not matched to a gene; V was cut back by 6 bases and J by 1 base. CDR3 length equals 14 residues. Germline values: CDR1 SGHTA, CDR2 FQGNSA. In DNA, the CDR3 is TGTGCCAGCAGAGCTACTAGCGGCCAAGAGACCCAGTACTTC. Its protein product is CASRATSGQETQYF.

The rearrangement uses TRBV12-3 or TRBV12-4 and TRBJ1-2; D is unresolved. The CDR3 loop spans 11 amino acids. Trimming left V 6 bases short and J 6 bases short, with 8 bases between. In DNA, the CDR3 is TGTGCCAGCAGGTCCCCCAATGGCTACACCTTC. Encoded protein: CASRSPNGYTF.

This clonotype showed up just a few times. The chain carries TRBV5-1 and TRBJ2-1; D is tentatively TRBD1 or TRBD2 (5 bases each). The CDR3 loop spans 15 amino acids. CDR1 is SGHRS, CDR2 YFSETQ, per germline. V was trimmed by 3 bases and J by 8 bases, leaving 18 bases between them. This chain's CDR3 is CASSSGTGERHEQFF. CDR3 nucleotide sequence: TGCGCCAGCAGCTCCGGGACCGGTGAGAGACATGAGCAGTTCTTC.

The chain uses TRBV19 and TRBJ1-2; weak D call: TRBD1 (5 bases). There are 13 residues in the CDR3. Germline values: CDR1 LNHDA, CDR2 SQIVND (reference sequence). V was cut by 7 bases and J by 8 bases, with 17 bases left in between. The DNA of the CDR3 is TGTGCCAGTAATCGGGGCGCCAAGAACGGCTACACCTTC. Its protein product is CASNRGAKNGYTF.

Concerning this clonotype itself: Its ends do not fully match the called genes, so a read error is possible. The chain uses TRBV12-3 or TRBV12-4 and TRBJ2-3, with 11 bases that match TRBD2. The CDR3 covers 15 residues. DNA of the CDR3: TGTGCCAGCAGATTAGCGGGGGGGCGTACAGATACGCAGTATTTT. Amino acids: CASRLAGGRTDTQYF.

This clonotype has a count of ten or more. The chain employs TRBV6-4 and TRBJ2-3; D may correspond to TRBD1 or TRBD2 (5 bases each). There are 15 residues in the CDR3. From germline, CDR1 is MRHNA and CDR2 SNTAGT. V was cut by 0 bases and J by 2 bases, with 9 bases left in between. The CDR3 is CASSDSQGTTDTQYF. The CDR3 nucleotides read TGTGCCAGCAGTGACTCTCAAGGGACCACAGATACGCAGTATTTT.

The V and J genes are TRBV20-1 and TRBJ2-1; 8 bases are a match to TRBD2. The CDR3 spans 16 residues. J gave up 0 bases and V 6 bases, and 10 bases lay outside the gene matches. Looked up from germline, CDR1 is DFQATT and CDR2 is SNEGSKA (reference sequence). For the CDR3, the DNA is TGCAGTGCCCCCTTCGGAGGGACTAGCTCCTACAATGAGCAGTTCTTC. This translates into CSAPFGGTSSYNEQFF.

This clonotype showed up just a few times. This rearrangement joins TRBV19 to TRBJ2-7; D is unresolved. CDR1 LNHDA and CDR2 SQIVND come from the germline V gene (reference sequence). V was cut by 3 bases and J by 2 bases, with 14 bases left in between. The CDR3 is made up of 15 amino acids. The DNA of the CDR3 is TGTGCCAGTAGTATCAGAGCCCCAGGTACCTACGAGCAGTACTTC. Residues: CASSIRAPGTYEQYF.

The chain recombines TRBV24-1 with TRBJ2-1, with 8 nucleotides matching TRBD1. V shed 3 bases and J 9 bases; nucleotides not matched to a gene: 12. CDR1 is KGHDR and CDR2 is SFDVKD in the germline V gene. The CDR3 runs to 16 residues. The CDR3 nucleotides are TGTGCCACCAGTGATATGACAGGGGAGGAATTAGGTGAGCAGTTCTTC. This sequence encodes CATSDMTGEELGEQFF.

The chain has TRBV4-2 and TRBJ2-1; D may correspond to TRBD1 or TRBD2 (6 bases each). Germline assignment: CDR1 LGHNA and CDR2 YNFKEQ. The CDR3 has 15 residues. The V gene lost 4 bases and the J gene lost 3 bases, with 13 bases spanning the gap. The CDR3 is CASSPSEGGYNEQFF. CDR3 in DNA: TGTGCCAGCAGCCCGAGCGAGGGGGGCTACAATGAGCAGTTCTTC.

This clonotype was recorded a few times. The chain carries TRBV20-1 and TRBJ2-7, with a weak D call TRBD2 (6 bases). CDR1 is DFQATT, CDR2 SNEGSKA, per germline (reference sequence). The CDR3 contains 16 residues. V was clipped by 2 bases and J by 0 bases, with 17 bases between them. The CDR3 region is CSARPRASAVSYEQYF. CDR3 nucleotide sequence: TGCAGTGCTAGACCCCGGGCTAGCGCCGTCTCCTACGAGCAGTACTTC.

CDR3 DNA: TGCGCCAGCAGCCGGGACATCACAGATACGCAGTATTTT. It yields the protein CASSRDITDTQYF. The rearrangement uses TRBV5-1 and TRBJ2-3, with a possible D match to TRBD1 (6 bases). The CDR3 is 13 residues long. V lost 4 bases and J lost 2, with 8 bases in between. Germline lookup yields CDR1 SGHRS and CDR2 YFSETQ.

The V call is TRBV12-3 or TRBV12-4, the J call TRBJ1-2; unclear D gene. There are 13 residues in the CDR3. V was shortened by 1 base and J by 3 bases, with 6 bases between the two germline ends. The CDR3 protein is CASSLGAYYGYTF. DNA for the CDR3: TGTGCCAGCAGTTTAGGGGCCTACTATGGCTACACCTTC.

This chain connects TRBV7-2 to TRBJ1-2; D unresolved. Trimming took 3 bases from V and 11 from J, leaving 13 bases between them. CDR1 and CDR2 from the germline V gene are SGHTA and FQGNSA. The CDR3 runs 12 residues. CDR3 amino acids: CASSFSRAPYTF. The DNA of the CDR3 is TGTGCCAGCAGCTTCAGCCGAGCGCCTTACACCTTC.

The chain couples TRBV7-2 to TRBJ2-3; D is possibly TRBD2 (5 bases). V shed 3 bases and J shed 5 bases, with 12 bases lying between them. Germline V gene lookup returns CDR1 SGHTA and CDR2 FQGNSA. The length of the CDR3 is 14 residues. The CDR3 DNA follows: TGTGCCAGCAGCTTCTCAGTCGGGGAAGATACGCAGTATTTT. This encodes CASSFSVGEDTQYF.

The chain couples TRBV6-2 or TRBV6-3 to TRBJ1-2; maybe TRBD1 (5 bases). The length of the CDR3 is 13 residues. Germline loops: CDR1 MNHEY, CDR2 SVGEGT. The V gene lost 10 bases and the J gene lost 2 bases, with 14 bases spanning the gap. The CDR3 region is CATQGGENYGYTF. CDR3 DNA: TGTGCCACCCAGGGCGGTGAAAACTATGGCTACACCTTC.